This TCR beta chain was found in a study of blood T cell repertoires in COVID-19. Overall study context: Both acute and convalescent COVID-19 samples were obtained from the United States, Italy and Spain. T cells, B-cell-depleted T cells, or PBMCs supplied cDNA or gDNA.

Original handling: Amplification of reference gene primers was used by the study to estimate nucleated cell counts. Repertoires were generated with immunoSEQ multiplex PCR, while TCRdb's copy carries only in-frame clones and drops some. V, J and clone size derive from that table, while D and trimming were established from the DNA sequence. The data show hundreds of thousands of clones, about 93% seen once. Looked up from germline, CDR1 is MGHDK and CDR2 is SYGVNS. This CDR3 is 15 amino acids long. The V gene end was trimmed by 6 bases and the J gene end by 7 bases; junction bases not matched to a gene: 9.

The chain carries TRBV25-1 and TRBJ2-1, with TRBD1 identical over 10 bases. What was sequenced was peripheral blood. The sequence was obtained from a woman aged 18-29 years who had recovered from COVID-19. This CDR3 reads CASSAGTGAPNEQFF. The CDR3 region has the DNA TGTGCCAGCAGCGCCGGGACAGGGGCCCCAAATGAGCAGTTCTTC.